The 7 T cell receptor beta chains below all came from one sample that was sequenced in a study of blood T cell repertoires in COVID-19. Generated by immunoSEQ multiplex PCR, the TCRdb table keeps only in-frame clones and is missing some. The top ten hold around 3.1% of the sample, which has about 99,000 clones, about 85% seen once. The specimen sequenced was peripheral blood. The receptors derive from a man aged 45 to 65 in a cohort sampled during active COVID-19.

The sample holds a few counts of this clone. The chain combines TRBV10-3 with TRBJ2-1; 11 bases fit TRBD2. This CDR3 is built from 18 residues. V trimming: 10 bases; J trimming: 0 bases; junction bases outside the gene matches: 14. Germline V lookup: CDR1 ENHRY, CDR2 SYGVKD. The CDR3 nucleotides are TGTGCCACCAAGGGCGATGGGACTAGCGGAGTCTCCTACAATGAGCAGTTCTTC. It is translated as CATKGDGTSGVSYNEQFF.

The CDR3 protein is CASSARTGANEQFF. The CDR3 DNA reads as TGTGCCAGTAGTGCTAGGACAGGGGCAAATGAGCAGTTCTTC. The chain recombines TRBV19 with TRBJ2-1, with 9 positions matching TRBD1. Per germline, CDR1 LNHDA and CDR2 SQIVND (reference sequence). Germline trimming cut 5 bases from V and 7 bases from J; bases unmatched to any gene: 6. The CDR3 spans 14 residues.

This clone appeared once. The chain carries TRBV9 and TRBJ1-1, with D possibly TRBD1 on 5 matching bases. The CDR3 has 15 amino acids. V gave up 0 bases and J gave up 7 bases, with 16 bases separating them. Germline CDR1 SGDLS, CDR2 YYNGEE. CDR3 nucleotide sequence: TGTGCCAGCAGCGTAGAGGGGCGCGGGGTCGGTGAAGCTTTCTTT. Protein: CASSVEGRGVGEAFF.

The CDR3 region has the DNA TGTGCCAGCAGGGCGGGGGGCACTTCCTACAATGAGCAGTTCTTC. Residues: CASRAGGTSYNEQFF. V gene TRBV7-2 combines with J gene TRBJ2-1; TRBD2 agrees at 8 bases. The CDR3 runs 15 residues. Unmatched junction bases numbered 5, after V lost 6 bases and J lost 1 base. Germline CDR1 is SGHTA and CDR2 is FQGNSA.

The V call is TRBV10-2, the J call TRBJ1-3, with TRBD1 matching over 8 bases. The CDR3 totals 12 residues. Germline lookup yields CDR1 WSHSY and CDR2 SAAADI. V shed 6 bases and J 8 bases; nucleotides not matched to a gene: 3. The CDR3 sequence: CASRQGGDTIYF. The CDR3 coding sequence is TGCGCCAGCAGACAGGGGGGTGACACCATATATTTT.

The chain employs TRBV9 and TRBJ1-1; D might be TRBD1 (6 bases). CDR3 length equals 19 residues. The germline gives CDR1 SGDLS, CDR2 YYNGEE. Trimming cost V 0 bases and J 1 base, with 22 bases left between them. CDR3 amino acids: CASSVGATRDRQANTEAFF. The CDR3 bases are TGTGCCAGCAGCGTAGGCGCCACCAGAGACAGGCAGGCGAACACTGAAGCTTTCTTT.

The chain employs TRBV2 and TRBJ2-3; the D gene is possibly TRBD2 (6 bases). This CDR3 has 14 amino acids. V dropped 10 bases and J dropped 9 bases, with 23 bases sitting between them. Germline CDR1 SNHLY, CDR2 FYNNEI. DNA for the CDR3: TGTGCCACGAGCCGGGACTCCTCTGGCGGGACGCAGTATTTT. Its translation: CATSRDSSGGTQYF.